Presented here are 15 T cell receptor beta chains from one specimen sequenced in a study of regulatory T cells in long-lasting Graves disease. Documented time point: newly diagnosed GD, antithyroid drugs for less than 3 months. From PBMCs, RNA was extracted and then used to make the TCR library. Sequencing libraries for TCR beta were prepared with iRepertoire HTBI primers and Arm-PCR of CDR3 regions. In TCRdb, the multiplex PCR reads were re-called with MiXCR into one record per CDR3 protein. The profile shows 350,000 to 450,000 distinct CDR3 sequences, 15% to 20% of them singletons. This sample was shared with a second study, whose subject was T cells in Graves' hyperthyroidism and ophthalmopathy.

Specimen: peripheral blood mononuclear cells (PBMCs), collected at new diagnosis, from a patient treated with antithyroid drugs. Receptor source: a man aged 35-49 years with Graves disease.

This clonotype was detected many times. The rearrangement links TRBV7-8 to TRBJ1-6; D gene ambiguous. Trimming pared 5 bases from V and 14 bases from J, leaving 16 bases between. CDR1 is SGHVS, CDR2 FQNEAQ, per germline. The CDR3 consists of 13 residues. Written as DNA, the CDR3 is TGTGCCAGCAGCCCGCTCCCATCTTCGGCCCTCCACTTT. Translating it yields CASSPLPSSALHF.

This clonotype showed up just a few times. The chain links TRBV3-1 to TRBJ1-1, with 7 nucleotides matching TRBD1. The CDR3 consists of 16 residues. The germline V gene encodes CDR1 LGHDT and CDR2 YNNKEL (reference sequence). J was trimmed by 1 base and V by 3 bases; bases with no gene match: 8. The CDR3 sequence is CASSQEYGTANTEAFF. The CDR3 nucleotides read TGTGCCAGCAGCCAGGAATACGGGACAGCGAACACTGAAGCTTTCTTT.

The V gene is TRBV20-1, the J gene TRBJ2-7, with D perhaps TRBD1 (6 bases). With 7 bases removed from V and 5 bases from J, the gap between germline ends came to 18 bases. Germline loops: CDR1 DFQATT, CDR2 SNEGSKA (reference sequence). The CDR3 loop spans 13 amino acids. CDR3 nucleotide sequence: TGCAGTGTGCGTACAGGGAGAGTCCACGAGCAGTACTTC. It encodes CSVRTGRVHEQYF.

This clonotype has ten or more counts. This sequence joins TRBV12-3 or TRBV12-4 and TRBJ2-3; TRBD2 matches 9 bases. The V segment lost 2 bases and the J segment 1 base; nucleotides outside the gene matches: 4. The length of the CDR3 is 16 residues. CDR3 DNA sequence: TGTGCCAGCAGTTTAATGGCTAGCGGGGGCACAGATACGCAGTATTTT. Translating gives CASSLMASGGTDTQYF.

This clonotype was recorded many times. The chain links TRBV20-1 to TRBJ1-1, with TRBD1 identical over 7 bases. V lost 5 bases and J lost 3; bases outside the gene matches: 9. Germline V gene data show CDR1 as DFQATT and CDR2 as SNEGSKA (reference sequence). The CDR3 extends over 14 amino acids. In nucleotides, the CDR3 is TGCAGTGCTCGACGAGGGGGCGCCGACACTGAAGCTTTCTTT. Its translation is CSARRGGADTEAFF.

This sequence joins TRBV6-1 and TRBJ2-1; TRBD2 agrees at 9 bases. CDR3 length equals 14 residues. CDR1 is MNHNS and CDR2 is SASEGT in the germline V gene. V trimming: 8 bases; J trimming: 4 bases; junction bases outside the gene matches: 6. The DNA of the CDR3 is TGTGCCAGCGCCTTAGCGGGGGCTTACAATGAGCAGTTCTTC. This translates into CASALAGAYNEQFF.

This clonotype was counted ten times or more. The rearrangement uses TRBV5-1 and TRBJ1-5; TRBD1 matches at 8 bases. The V segment lost 0 bases and the J segment 2 bases; nucleotides outside the gene matches: 10. The CDR3 is 18 residues long. The V gene's germline CDR1 is SGHRS and CDR2 YFSETQ. The CDR3 reads CASSLAPDRVGGNQPQHF. Here the CDR3 DNA reads TGCGCCAGCAGCTTGGCCCCGGACAGGGTGGGGGGCAATCAGCCCCAGCATTTT.

Many counts were recorded for this clonotype. This rearrangement joins TRBV28 to TRBJ1-1, with 7 nucleotides matching TRBD1. Germline CDR1 reads MDHEN; CDR2 reads SYDVKM. The V and J ends lost 5 bases and 7 bases, in that order; junction bases with no gene match: 10. CDR3 size: 14 residues. The CDR3 DNA reads as TGTGCCAGCAGTAACGACAGGGAGTATGTTGAAGCTTTCTTT. Translated: CASSNDREYVEAFF.

This clonotype was observed at least ten times. This chain links TRBV20-1 with TRBJ2-7, with D maybe TRBD1 (6 bases). Trimming pared 3 bases from V and 2 bases from J, leaving 14 bases between. This CDR3 comprises 14 residues. Looked up from germline, CDR1 is DFQATT and CDR2 is SNEGSKA (reference sequence). CDR3 residues: CSASGGGIAYEQYF. In nucleotides, the CDR3 is TGCAGTGCTAGCGGTGGGGGCATCGCCTACGAGCAGTACTTC.

This clonotype was recorded a few times. The chain links TRBV5-8 to TRBJ2-7; 9 bases map to TRBD1. In germline, CDR1 is SGHTS, CDR2 YDEGEE. Unmatched junction bases numbered 7, after V lost 1 base and J lost 5 bases. The CDR3 is 15 amino acids. Here the CDR3 DNA reads TGTGCCAGCAGCTTGTTGGGACAGGGTTTTGACGAGCAGTACTTC. It encodes CASSLLGQGFDEQYF.

The V and J genes are TRBV12-3 or TRBV12-4 and TRBJ1-5; D gene uncertain. The CDR3 is made up of 16 amino acids. V was pared by 7 bases and J by 4 bases, with 20 bases between. The CDR3 DNA sequence: TGTGCCAGCACCACTCAGTGGTGGGATCCTAATCAGCCCCAGCATTTT. Amino acid sequence: CASTTQWWDPNQPQHF.

This clonotype showed up many times. V and J are TRBV5-1 and TRBJ2-7, with D unclear. With 0 bases removed from V and 5 bases from J, the gap between germline ends came to 3 bases. There are 11 residues in the CDR3. From germline, CDR1 is SGHRS and CDR2 YFSETQ. The CDR3 region has the DNA TGCGCCAGCAGCTTGGATAACGAGCAGTACTTC. Translated: CASSLDNEQYF.

In the case of this clonotype: At one of its ends the junction is not consistent with the germline gene, which may arise from a read error. The rearrangement links TRBV6-1 to TRBJ2-7; D is unclear. CDR3 length: 15 residues. Germline CDR1 is MNHNS and CDR2 is SASEGT. The CDR3 is CASSLRLDGYYEQCF. The DNA of the CDR3 is TGTGCCAGCAGCCTACGTCTGGACGGATACTACGAGCAGTGCTTC.

This clonotype was picked up many times. The gene calls are TRBV19 and TRBJ2-7; 9 bases map to TRBD1. V lost 10 bases and J lost 6; bases outside the gene matches: 16. This CDR3 contains 15 residues. Germline V gene lookup returns CDR1 LNHDA and CDR2 SQIVND (reference sequence). Here the CDR3 reads CATRLPGQGPSEQYF. The CDR3 region has the DNA TGTGCCACCCGATTGCCGGGACAGGGCCCCTCCGAGCAGTACTTC.

A remark on this clonotype: This could be a read error, since a much larger clone is one nucleotide away. The rearrangement uses TRBV6-2 or TRBV6-3 and TRBJ1-1; unclear D gene. Trimming left V 7 bases short and J 3 bases short, with 9 bases between. This CDR3 is 12 amino acids long. Germline V gene data show CDR1 as MNHEY and CDR2 as SVGEGT. The CDR3 reads CASMGEDTEAFF. The CDR3 DNA reads as TGTGCCAGCATGGGAGAGGACACTGAAGCTTTCTTT.